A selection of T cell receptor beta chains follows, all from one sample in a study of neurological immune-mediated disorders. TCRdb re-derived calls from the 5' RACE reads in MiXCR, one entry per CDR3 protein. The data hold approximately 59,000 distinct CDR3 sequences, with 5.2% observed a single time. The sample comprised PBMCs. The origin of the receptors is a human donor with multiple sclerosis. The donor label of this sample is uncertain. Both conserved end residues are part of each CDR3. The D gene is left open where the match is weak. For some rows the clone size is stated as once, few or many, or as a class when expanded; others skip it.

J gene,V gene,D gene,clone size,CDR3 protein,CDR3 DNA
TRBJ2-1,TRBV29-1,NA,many,CSVDLVELAYNEQFF,TGCAGCGTTGATCTTGTCGAGCTAGCCTACAATGAGCAGTTCTTC
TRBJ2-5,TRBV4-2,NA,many,CASSQDGTLQETQYF,TGTGCCAGCAGCCAAGACGGGACTCTACAAGAGACCCAGTACTTC
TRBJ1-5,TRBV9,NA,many,CASSVGGGSQPQHF,TGTGCCAGCAGCGTCGGGGGGGGAAGTCAGCCCCAGCATTTT
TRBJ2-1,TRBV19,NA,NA,CASSIRGRVVNEQFF,TGTGCCAGTAGTATCAGGGGGAGGGTGGTCAATGAGCAGTTCTTC
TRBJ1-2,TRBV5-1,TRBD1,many,CASSPGDSRSNYGYTF,TGCGCCAGCAGCCCTGGGGACAGTCGGTCGAACTATGGCTACACCTTC
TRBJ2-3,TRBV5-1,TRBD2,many,CASSLASGGSTDTQYF,TGCGCCAGCAGCTTGGCTAGCGGGGGAAGCACAGATACGCAGTATTTT
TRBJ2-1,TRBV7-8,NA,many,CASSFLGRDEQFF,TGTGCCAGCAGCTTCCTGGGGCGTGATGAGCAGTTCTTC
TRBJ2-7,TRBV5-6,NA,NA,CASSFYICSASDRLYEQYF,NA
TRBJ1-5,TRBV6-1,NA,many,CASSESGVSNQPQHF,TGTGCCAGCAGTGAATCAGGGGTTAGCAATCAGCCCCAGCATTTT
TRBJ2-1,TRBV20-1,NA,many,CSARDIRYGRWGNEQFF,TGCAGTGCTAGAGATATCAGATATGGTCGTTGGGGCAATGAGCAGTTCTTC
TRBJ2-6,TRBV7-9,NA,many,CASSLLGSGANVLTF,TGTGCCAGCAGCTTATTAGGCTCTGGGGCCAACGTCCTGACTTTC
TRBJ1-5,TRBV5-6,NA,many,CASSIVNQPQHF,TGTGCCAGCAGTATAGTCAATCAGCCCCAGCATTTT
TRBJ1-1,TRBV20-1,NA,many,CSARRGGAAEAFF,TGCAGTGCTCGGCGGGGGGGGGCCGCTGAAGCTTTCTTT
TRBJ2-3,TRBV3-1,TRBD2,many,CASSHLHLAGDITDTQYF,TGTGCCAGCAGCCACCTACATCTAGCGGGGGACATCACAGATACGCAGTATTTT
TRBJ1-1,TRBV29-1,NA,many,CSADRGRMNTEAFF,TGCAGCGCCGACAGAGGAAGAATGAACACTGAAGCTTTCTTT
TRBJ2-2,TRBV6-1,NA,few,CASSEGASPGELFF,TGTGCCAGCAGTGAGGGGGCCAGTCCCGGGGAGCTGTTTTTT
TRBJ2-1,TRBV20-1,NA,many,CSADSRGLGNEQFF,TGCAGTGCTGACTCTAGGGGCTTAGGGAATGAGCAGTTCTTC
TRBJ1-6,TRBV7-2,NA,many,CASSFWGGLNSPLHF,TGTGCCAGCAGCTTCTGGGGGGGTCTCAATTCACCCCTCCACTTT
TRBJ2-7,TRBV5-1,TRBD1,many,CASSQKPTGQGTPYEQYF,TGCGCCAGCAGCCAAAAACCAACGGGACAGGGGACCCCCTACGAGCAGTACTTC
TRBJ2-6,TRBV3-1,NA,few,CASSHLPGSGANVLTF,TGTGCCAGCAGCCATCTCCCGGGTAGTGGGGCCAACGTCCTGACTTTC
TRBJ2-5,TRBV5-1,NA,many,CASSFQPGDQETQYF,TGCGCCAGCAGCTTCCAGCCAGGGGACCAAGAGACCCAGTACTTC
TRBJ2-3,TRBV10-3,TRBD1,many,CAISESWTGGTDTQYF,TGTGCCATCAGTGAGTCTTGGACAGGAGGCACAGATACGCAGTATTTT
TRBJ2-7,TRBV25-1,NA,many,CASRSPVGEQYF,TGTGCCAGCAGATCCCCGGTGGGTGAGCAGTACTTC
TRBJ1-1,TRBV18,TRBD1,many,CASSPGQGASTEAFF,TGTGCCAGCTCCCCGGGACAGGGGGCGAGCACTGAAGCTTTCTTT
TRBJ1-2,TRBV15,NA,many,CATSSRGYGYTF,TGTGCCACCAGTTCCAGGGGTTATGGCTACACCTTC